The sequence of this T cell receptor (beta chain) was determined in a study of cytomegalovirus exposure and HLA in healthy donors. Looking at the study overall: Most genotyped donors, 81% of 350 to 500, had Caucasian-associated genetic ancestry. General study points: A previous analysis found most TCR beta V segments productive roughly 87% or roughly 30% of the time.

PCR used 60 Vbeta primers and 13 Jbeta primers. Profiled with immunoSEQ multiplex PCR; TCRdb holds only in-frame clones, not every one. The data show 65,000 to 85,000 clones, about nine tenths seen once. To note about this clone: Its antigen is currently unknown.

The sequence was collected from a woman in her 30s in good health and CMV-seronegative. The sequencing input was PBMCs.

The CDR3 protein is CASSFWTGSYEQYF. Here the CDR3 DNA reads TGCGCCAGCAGCTTCTGGACAGGGTCCTACGAGCAGTACTTC. The chain joins TRBV5-1 to TRBJ2-7; 8 bases agree with TRBD1. Germline CDR1 is SGHRS and CDR2 is YFSETQ. CDR3 length: 14 residues. The V segment lost 2 bases and the J segment 1 base; nucleotides outside the gene matches: 2.